This T cell receptor (beta chain) was identified in a study of neoadjuvant nivolumab and ipilimumab in lung cancer. Findings of the study overall: Only two of four nivolumab-treated tumors gained richness and clonality by surgery. TCR richness and clonality were higher in tumors than adjacent uninvolved lung. Higher pretherapy blood TCR richness went with higher resected-tumor richness.

Only in-frame clones appear in the TCRdb table, and some are missing; sequencing was by immunoSEQ multiplex PCR. The sample consists of fewer than 20,000 clones, around 79% of them appearing once. This clone was found once. Its antigen is currently unknown. There are 15 residues in the CDR3. CDR1 and CDR2 (germline): MNHNY, SVGAGI (reference sequence). Trimming pared 2 bases from V and 1 base from J, leaving 9 bases between. V and J are TRBV6-6 and TRBJ2-1, with D uncertain. The sequence came from an adult with non-small cell lung cancer. Material: tumor tissue, obtained after neoadjuvant nivolumab, alone or with ipilimumab, at or shortly before surgery. CDR3 protein: CASSYPARSYNEQFF. The CDR3 coding sequence is TGTGCCAGCAGTTACCCCGCGAGGTCCTACAATGAGCAGTTCTTC.